The rows below give T cell receptor beta chains drawn from one sample of a study of post-analysis software for immune sequencing data. TCRdb used MiXCR to reprocess the PCR reads, holding one entry per CDR3 protein. This table has some 690,000 distinct CDR3 sequences, roughly three fifths appearing once. The sequenced material came from blood. The receptors shown here come from a girl aged 2 to 10 with multiple sclerosis. The CDR3 runs from the conserved cysteine through the conserved F or W. D genes are given only for firm matches. Clone size is not always given. Where it is, it says once, few, many or a class for expanded clones.

v_gene	d_gene	abundance	j_gene	CDR3nt	CDR3aa
TRBV6-6	-	-	TRBJ2-5	TGTGCCAGCAGGTACGACTATAAAGAGACCCAGTACTTC	CASRYDYKETQYF
TRBV6-6	TRBD2	-	TRBJ2-5	TGTGCCAGCAGGGCTAGCGGGGGTCGCGAGACCCAGTACTTC	CASRASGGRETQYF
TRBV6-2/TRBV6-3	-	-	TRBJ2-3	TGTGCCAGCAGTTACGTGGGGGAAGAGACGCAGTATTTT	CASSYVGEETQYF
TRBV6-1	TRBD1	-	TRBJ1-5	TGTGCCAGCAGATCAACACAAAGCGACAGGGGCTCTAATAGCAATCAGCCCCAGCATTTT	CASRSTQSDRGSNSNQPQHF
TRBV14	-	once	TRBJ1-2	TGTGCCAGCAGCGTGGATGACAGTTACTTCTATGGCTACACCTTC	CASSVDDSYFYGYTF
TRBV6-5	-	-	TRBJ2-6	TGTGCCAGCAGTCCAGGGAGGGGGGCCAACGTCCTGACTTTC	CASSPGRGANVLTF
TRBV20-1	-	-	TRBJ2-1	TGCAGTGGAGGAGATAGGAATGAGCAGTTCTTC	CSGGDRNEQFF
TRBV13	-	-	TRBJ1-2	TGTGCCAGCAGTACTAGCGAATCCCACTATGGCTACACCTTC	CASSTSESHYGYTF
TRBV6-4	-	-	TRBJ2-1	TGTGCCAGCAGTGAGGACTTGACTTCCTACAAGGAGCAGTTCTTC	CASSEDLTSYKEQFF
TRBV5-1	TRBD1	-	TRBJ2-3	TGCGCCAGCAGCGTAAAGGACAGGGACCCAGATACGCAGTATTTT	CASSVKDRDPDTQYF
TRBV20-1	-	-	TRBJ2-1	TGCAGTGCTAGCCCCCTCGGGACGCCGTTAGGCGATGAGCAGTTCTTC	CSASPLGTPLGDEQFF
TRBV20-1	TRBD2	-	TRBJ2-7	TGCAGTGCAATGCCCGGGACTAGCGGGGGGAGGGAGCAGTACTTC	CSAMPGTSGGREQYF
TRBV9	-	-	TRBJ2-5	TGTGCCAGCAGCGTAGGGACAAAAGAGACCCTGTACTTC	CASSVGTKETLYF
TRBV29-1	-	-	TRBJ1-2	TGCAGCGTTGAAGTCGCACAGGGTAGGGGCTACACCTTC	CSVEVAQGRGYTF
TRBV7-2	-	-	TRBJ2-1	TGTGCCAGCAGCTTAGGACTCCCCCCGGGGTATGAGCAGTTCTTC	CASSLGLPPGYEQFF
TRBV5-5	-	-	TRBJ1-1	TGTGCCAGCAGCTTGGCTCGGTTGAACACTGAAGCTTTCTTT	CASSLARLNTEAFF
TRBV5-1	-	few	TRBJ1-2	TGCGCCAGCAGCTTGGGACAGGCCTTTAACTATGGCTACACCTTC	CASSLGQAFNYGYTF
TRBV11-3	TRBD2	-	TRBJ2-1	TGTGCCAGCAGCTTAGCGGGGCGGGGGGGGGTTGAGCAGTTCTTC	CASSLAGRGGVEQFF
TRBV29-1	TRBD1	-	TRBJ2-6	TGCAGCGTTGAAAGACAGGGTGGTGGGGCCAACGTCCTGACTTTC	CSVERQGGGANVLTF
TRBV20-1	TRBD2	-	TRBJ2-3	TGCAGTGGGCGGGGGATTAGCACAGATACGCAGTATTTT	CSGRGISTDTQYF
TRBV3-1	TRBD1	-	TRBJ1-3	TGTGCCAGCAGCCCCCGGGACAGGGCTGGAAACACCATATATTTT	CASSPRDRAGNTIYF
TRBV11-2	TRBD1	few	TRBJ2-1	TGCGCCAGCAGCTGGGACAGGGAGCAGTTCTTC	CASSWDREQFF
TRBV10-3	-	-	TRBJ1-2	TGTGCCATCAGTGAGCCAGTAACCTATGGCTACACCTTC	CAISEPVTYGYTF
TRBV4-3	TRBD2	-	TRBJ2-5	TGCGCCAGCAGCCCGACTAGCGGGAAAGGGGAGACCCAGTACTTC	CASSPTSGKGETQYF
TRBV29-1	TRBD2	-	TRBJ2-3	TGCAGCGTCCGACTAGCGGGAGGCACAGATACGCAGTATTTT	CSVRLAGGTDTQYF
TRBV4-1	TRBD2	-	TRBJ2-1	TGCGCCAGCAGCCAGGGACTAGCGGGGGCCGACGCCTACAATGAGCAGTTCTTC	CASSQGLAGADAYNEQFF
TRBV19	-	few	TRBJ2-1	TGTGCCAGTAGTAATGGGAGACAATCGGCCAATGAGCAGTTCTTC	CASSNGRQSANEQFF
TRBV2	TRBD2	-	TRBJ2-2	TGTGCCAGCAGCCGGGGGGAGAGGACCGGGGAGCTGTTTTTT	CASSRGERTGELFF
TRBV5-1	TRBD1	-	TRBJ2-3	TGCGCCAGCAGCCGAAATACCGGGACAGGGAACACAGATACGCAGTATTTT	CASSRNTGTGNTDTQYF
TRBV6-4	-	-	TRBJ2-7	TGTGCCAGCACCCTTCACTTCGGGGGTGCCTACGAGCAGTACTTC	CASTLHFGGAYEQYF
TRBV12-3/TRBV12-4	TRBD1	-	TRBJ2-7	TGTGCCAGCACCAGGGACAGGAATGTTTACGAGCAGTACTTC	CASTRDRNVYEQYF
TRBV23-1	-	-	TRBJ2-7	TGCACCAGCAGTCAATTGGGCACCCCGGGGTACGAGCAGTACTTC	CTSSQLGTPGYEQYF
TRBV11-2	-	-	TRBJ2-7	TGTGCCAGCAGCCCCGGGACACAATCCTACGAGCAGTACTTC	CASSPGTQSYEQYF
TRBV11-1	TRBD2	-	TRBJ2-7	TGTGCCAGCAGCCCTGGACTAGCGGGAGAGGTTTTCTACGAGCAGTACTTC	CASSPGLAGEVFYEQYF
TRBV6-6	-	-	TRBJ1-5	TGTGCCAGCAGTTACTCAACGGGGCTGGGGAATCAGCCCCAGCATTTT	CASSYSTGLGNQPQHF
TRBV12-3/TRBV12-4	-	few	TRBJ2-7	TGTGCCAGCAGTTTATGTCTTAGCCCGATATGCTACGAGCAGTACTTC	CASSLCLSPICYEQYF
TRBV5-1	-	-	TRBJ2-7	TGCGCCAGCAGCTTGGTATTAGCGGAGGGCTACGAGCAGTACTTC	CASSLVLAEGYEQYF
TRBV9	-	-	TRBJ2-1	TGTGCCAGCAGCGTACGCCTTGATAGCTCCTACAATGAGCAGTTCTTC	CASSVRLDSSYNEQFF
TRBV30	-	-	TRBJ1-1	TGTGCCTGGAGATTTCAGGGCAACACTGAAGCTTTCTTT	CAWRFQGNTEAFF
TRBV5-1	-	-	TRBJ1-1	TGCGCCAGCAGCTTGGTAGGACAAGATGAAGCTTTCTTT	CASSLVGQDEAFF
TRBV6-1	TRBD2	-	TRBJ2-6	TGTGCCAGCAGTGAAGAAGGGCGGGGGATCTCTAGGGCCAACGTCCTGACTTTC	CASSEEGRGISRANVLTF
TRBV4-1	-	-	TRBJ2-7	TGCGCCAGCAGCCAAGTTATGCCAGGGGCTCCCTACGAGCAGTACTTC	CASSQVMPGAPYEQYF
TRBV7-2	-	-	TRBJ1-2	TGTGCCAGCATCAGGACAGACTATGGCTACACCTTC	CASIRTDYGYTF
TRBV7-2	-	-	TRBJ1-1	TGTGCCAGCCATCAGCCGTGGGAAGAGAACACTGAAGCTTTCTTT	CASHQPWEENTEAFF
TRBV29-1	-	-	TRBJ2-1	TGCACCACAACGAGGGACAATGAGCAGTTCTTC	CTTTRDNEQFF
TRBV7-2	TRBD1	-	TRBJ1-2	TGTGCCAGCACCGAGACAGGGGTCGACTATGGCTACACCTTC	CASTETGVDYGYTF
TRBV6-5	TRBD2	few	TRBJ2-7	TGTGCCAGCAGTTACTCCGGGACTAGCGTTTCCGAGCAGTACTTC	CASSYSGTSVSEQYF
TRBV7-9	-	-	TRBJ1-2	TGTGCCAGCAGCTTAGCAGGCCAGATTAGCGACGGCTACACCTTC	CASSLAGQISDGYTF
TRBV10-3	-	-	TRBJ2-3	TGTGCCATCATCCCCAGGGGAAGCACAGATACGCAGTATTTT	CAIIPRGSTDTQYF
TRBV7-7	TRBD2	-	TRBJ2-1	TGTGCCAGCAGCCCTTCCAGCGGGGGGGCGAATGAGCAGTTCTTC	CASSPSSGGANEQFF
TRBV6-4	TRBD2	-	TRBJ2-1	TGTGCCAGCAGTGACTTGGTTGGCGGGAGTAGGAGGAATGAGCAGTTCTTC	CASSDLVGGSRRNEQFF
TRBV20-1	-	few	TRBJ1-2	TGCAGTGCTAATCGCAGGGTGTTAAGCTATGGCTACACCTTC	CSANRRVLSYGYTF
TRBV12-3/TRBV12-4	-	-	TRBJ1-1	TGTGCCAGCAGACAGGCGATGAACACTGAAGCTTTCTTT	CASRQAMNTEAFF
TRBV7-9	TRBD2	few	TRBJ2-5	TGTGCCAGCAGCTCGACTAGCGCGCAAGAGACCCAGTACTTC	CASSSTSAQETQYF
TRBV18	TRBD2	few	TRBJ2-5	TGTGCCAGCTCACAGTCGGGACTAGAAGCAGAGACCCAGTACTTC	CASSQSGLEAETQYF